The 21 T cell receptor beta chains below come from one sample, sequenced in a study of blood T cell repertoires in COVID-19. Clones were sequenced by immunoSEQ multiplex PCR, and TCRdb holds only the in-frame ones, with some missing. The sample records fewer than 30,000 clones, approximately 92% being singletons. Sequenced sample: peripheral blood. These receptors all stem from a human donor in a cohort sampled during active COVID-19.

The chain recombines TRBV10-3 with TRBJ2-1, with D hard to call. The V gene lost 4 bases and the J gene lost 0 bases, with 4 bases spanning the gap. Germline loops: CDR1 ENHRY, CDR2 SYGVKD. The CDR3 is made up of 13 amino acids. The CDR3 DNA reads TGTGCCATCAGTGCTAGCTCCTACAATGAGCAGTTCTTC. As protein: CAISASSYNEQFF.

The gene calls are TRBV7-2 and TRBJ1-6; TRBD1 matches 7 bases. The CDR3 length is 19 residues. The V segment lost 1 base and the J segment 9 bases; nucleotides outside the gene matches: 18. In germline, CDR1 is SGHTA, CDR2 FQGNSA. The CDR3 coding sequence is TGTGCCAGCAGCTTAGTTCGGGTGAAAGGGGGCACTGGCGTTTCACCCCTCCACTTT. It specifies CASSLVRVKGGTGVSPLHF.

The chain has TRBV19 and TRBJ2-7; TRBD1 matches 9 bases. The CDR3 contains 14 residues. Trimming cost V 7 bases and J 3 bases; bases outside gene matches: 7. Per germline, CDR1 LNHDA and CDR2 SQIVND (reference sequence). CDR3 protein: CASKRDRVDYEQYF. Here the CDR3 DNA reads TGTGCCAGTAAACGGGACAGGGTCGACTACGAGCAGTACTTC.

The chain employs TRBV10-1 and TRBJ2-4; TRBD1 is a possible D gene (6 bases). This CDR3 comprises 15 residues. Germline values: CDR1 WNHNN, CDR2 SYGVQD (reference sequence). V gave up 7 bases and J gave up 9 bases, with 22 bases separating them. The CDR3 DNA is TGCGCCAGCACCCTACAGGACAGCTTCAATACCATTCAGTACTTC. Residues: CASTLQDSFNTIQYF.

The rearrangement joins TRBV28 to TRBJ1-1, with 7 bases aligning to TRBD1. Germline loops: CDR1 MDHEN, CDR2 SYDVKM. There are 15 residues in the CDR3. With V trimmed by 6 bases and J by 0 bases, 7 bases remained unmatched. Here the CDR3 DNA reads TGTGCCAGCAGCCTCAGGGGGACCTTGAACACTGAAGCTTTCTTT. It is translated as CASSLRGTLNTEAFF.

This chain's CDR3 is CASSASDRGTEAFF. The CDR3 DNA is TGTGCCAGCAGCGCATCGGACAGGGGCACTGAAGCTTTCTTT. The chain links TRBV9 to TRBJ1-1, with 9 positions matching TRBD1. The CDR3 sequence is 14 residues long. The J segment lost 4 bases and the V segment lost 3 bases, leaving 4 bases of the junction unmatched. Germline V gene lookup returns CDR1 SGDLS and CDR2 YYNGEE. Supplemented by reference TRBV9 and TRBJ1-1, the full variable domain reads DSGVTQTPKHLITATGQRVTLRCSPRSGDLSVYWYQQSLDQGLQFLIQYYNGEERAKGNILERFSAQQFPDLHSELNLSSLELGDSALYFCASSASDRGTEAFFGQGTRLTVV.

The J gene is TRBJ1-4, the V gene TRBV2; no clear D gene. V was pared by 4 bases and J by 16 bases, with 19 bases between. The CDR3 runs to 13 residues. CDR1 is SNHLY, CDR2 FYNNEI, per germline. The CDR3 is CASSGEPPPVKFF. The DNA of the CDR3 is TGTGCCAGCAGTGGAGAGCCCCCGCCGGTGAAGTTTTTT.

This clone came up a few times. The rearrangement uses TRBV5-1 and TRBJ1-5; D is unresolved. This CDR3 is built from 14 residues. The germline V and J ends were trimmed by 4 bases and 4 bases, with 12 bases remaining between them. Per the germline V gene, CDR1 is SGHRS and CDR2 is YFSETQ. DNA for the CDR3: TGCGCCAGCAGCCTGGAGGGCGGGAATCAGCCCCAGCATTTT. Its protein product is CASSLEGGNQPQHF.

V usage is TRBV4-3 and J usage is TRBJ2-6; D is ambiguous. Germline CDR1 and CDR2: LGHNA and YSLEER. V was trimmed by 1 base and J by 0 bases, leaving 4 bases between them. The CDR3 has 15 amino acids. The CDR3, as DNA: TGCGCCAGCAGCCAAGCTTCCTCTGGGGCCAACGTCCTGACTTTC. Protein product: CASSQASSGANVLTF.

The chain joins TRBV20-1 to TRBJ2-3, with 8 positions matching TRBD1. The CDR3 loop spans 13 amino acids. CDR1 is DFQATT and CDR2 is SNEGSKA in the germline V gene (reference sequence). The V and J ends lost 3 bases and 5 bases, in that order; junction bases with no gene match: 4. The CDR3, as DNA: TGCAGTGCTAGTCGGACAGGGAGAGATACGCAGTATTTT. Translated, it gives CSASRTGRDTQYF.

This rearrangement joins TRBV11-2 to TRBJ2-5, with no clear D. Trimming stripped 5 bases from V and 4 bases from J, with 11 bases between. Germline-derived CDR1 and CDR2 are SGHAT and FQNNGV. There are 13 residues in the CDR3. The CDR3 DNA reads TGTGCCAGCAGCAGGAGTGGTTCAGAGACCCAGTACTTC. It codes for CASSRSGSETQYF.

In its sample, this clone was seen once. V is TRBV19 and J is TRBJ2-1; 7 bases are a match to TRBD2. The CDR3 spans 15 residues. The germline CDR1 and CDR2 sequences are LNHDA and SQIVND (reference sequence). V lost 1 base, J lost 3 bases, and 3 bases stayed unmatched. CDR3 in DNA: TGTGCCAGTAGTATAGCCGGGACTAACTACAATGAGCAGTTCTTC. It codes for CASSIAGTNYNEQFF.

This clone came up once. The rearrangement uses TRBV4-3 and TRBJ1-2; D is uncertain. From germline, CDR1 is LGHNA and CDR2 YSLEER. Trimming stripped 0 bases from V and 1 base from J, with 9 bases between. This CDR3 region has 15 residues. The CDR3 is CASSQEAGDNYGYTF. The CDR3 bases are TGCGCCAGCAGCCAAGAGGCGGGAGATAACTATGGCTACACCTTC.

The chain is built from TRBV10-1 and TRBJ1-5; D is undetermined. V lost 3 bases to trimming and J lost 7 bases, with 10 bases between them. CDR1 WNHNN and CDR2 SYGVQD come from the germline V gene (reference sequence). This CDR3 has 13 residues. The DNA for the CDR3 is TGCGCCAGCAGTGACCAGTTGGGCCAGCCCCAGCATTTT. Protein: CASSDQLGQPQHF.

V and J are TRBV29-1 and TRBJ2-1, with D possibly TRBD2 on 6 matching bases. The V end was cut by 7 bases, the J end by 5 bases, with 18 bases between. This CDR3 comprises 14 residues. Germline V CDR1 and CDR2: SQVTM, ANQGSEA. The CDR3 sequence: CSAPVSGRDNEQFF. The CDR3, as DNA: TGCAGCGCCCCCGTGAGCGGGCGCGACAATGAGCAGTTCTTC.

V usage is TRBV16 and J usage is TRBJ2-5; the D gene is possibly TRBD2 (5 bases). Trimming removed 8 bases at V and 5 bases at J, with 15 bases between. There are 13 residues in the CDR3. Looked up from germline, CDR1 is KGHSY and CDR2 is FQNENV. The CDR3 region has the DNA TGTGCCAGCTCCGGGATTAGTTACGAGACCCAGTACTTC. The encoded protein is CASSGISYETQYF.

The chain carries TRBV15 and TRBJ2-3; tentatively, D is TRBD2 (5 bases). Germline loops: CDR1 LNHNV, CDR2 YYDKDF (reference sequence). V gave up 3 bases and J gave up 4 bases, with 14 bases separating them. This CDR3 region has 15 residues. The CDR3 region has the DNA TGTGCCACCAGCAGCGGAGGCCGACCGTCAGATACGCAGTATTTT. Amino acids: CATSSGGRPSDTQYF.

The chain has TRBV18 and TRBJ1-4, with 7 positions matching TRBD1. V dropped 2 bases and J dropped 4; count of bases not matched to a gene: 4. Germline CDR1 and CDR2: KGHSH and LQKENI. The CDR3 is 15 amino acids. The CDR3: CASSPGDSLNEKLFF. The CDR3 DNA reads as TGTGCCAGCTCACCAGGGGACAGTCTTAATGAAAAACTGTTTTTT.

CDR3 region: CASRSGTRVQEETQYF. CDR3 nucleotides: TGCGCCAGCAGAAGTGGGACTAGAGTACAAGAGGAGACCCAGTACTTC. This chain links TRBV5-1 with TRBJ2-5, with TRBD2 matching 8 bases. This CDR3 spans 16 amino acids. In germline, CDR1 is SGHRS, CDR2 YFSETQ. After removal of 5 bases from V and 5 bases from J, the junction contained 14 bases not matched to a gene.

This chain joins TRBV5-4 and TRBJ1-3, with D tentatively TRBD1 (6 bases). The CDR3 covers 15 residues. CDR1 is SGHNT, CDR2 YYREEE, per germline (reference sequence). V shed 7 bases and J shed 0 bases, with 14 bases lying between them. DNA for the CDR3: TGTGCCAGCGGGGTAGGGGGTACCTCTGGAAACACCATATATTTT. Its translation is CASGVGGTSGNTIYF.

This clone was seen a single time. The chain combines TRBV29-1 with TRBJ2-5, with a possible D match to TRBD1 (7 bases). The CDR3 totals 14 residues. CDR1 is SQVTM, CDR2 ANQGSEA, per germline. V shed 5 bases and J shed 4 bases, with 17 bases lying between them. CDR3 protein: CSVRNRQGLETQYF. In nucleotides, the CDR3 is TGCAGCGTTCGTAATAGACAGGGACTAGAGACCCAGTACTTC.